This T cell receptor beta chain was retrieved from a study of T cell repertoires in cytomegalovirus infection. Study-level results: HLA-C-restricted, CMV-specific TCR beta clonotypes were dominant ex vivo. Of the TCR beta families, the public ones yielded a cumulative frequency that identified carriers of CMV plus the relevant HLA.

This clonotype showed up just a few times. Its antigen is as yet unknown. This CDR3 has 12 amino acids. Looked up from germline, CDR1 is SGHVS and CDR2 is FNYEAQ. Trimming took off 5 bases at V and 5 bases at J, with 4 bases between the two ends. TCRdb passed the reads through MiXCR, listing each CDR3 protein once. The table has around 320,000 distinct CDR3 sequences, 9% to 9.5% seen once; the top ten hold 3.5% to 4.5%. This clonotype was sampled from a human donor in good health (CMV status not recorded). Some clones in this sample may be carry-over from other donors' samples. Sequenced material: PBMCs. The J gene is TRBJ1-6, the V gene TRBV7-6; D is undetermined. The CDR3 DNA is TGTGCCAGCAGCCTGGATAATTCACCCCTCCACTTT. It specifies CASSLDNSPLHF.